Below, 22 T cell receptor beta chains from the same sample are listed, as sequenced in a study of shared clonotypes between healthy human individuals. This table comes from immunoSEQ multiplex PCR, and its TCRdb copy is limited to in-frame clones, with some not included. The sample holds roughly 2.5 million clones, approximately 90% seen once. Sequencing was performed on naive CD4+ T cells sorted from blood. Regarding subset: CD45RA+ positively selected. The receptor set was obtained from a man between 18 and 35 years old in good health.

The chain employs TRBV18 and TRBJ2-7; D unresolved. Per the germline V gene, CDR1 is KGHSH and CDR2 is LQKENI. The germline V and J ends were trimmed by 0 bases and 5 bases, with 20 bases remaining between them. The CDR3 contains 17 residues. The CDR3 loop reads CASSPPSGSGPHHEQYF. For the CDR3, the DNA is TGTGCCAGCTCACCACCTTCAGGATCAGGACCCCACCACGAGCAGTACTTC.

This clone is a singleton in its sample. The rearrangement links TRBV5-4 to TRBJ2-4; unclear D gene. V gave up 5 bases and J gave up 5 bases, with 14 bases separating them. This CDR3 is built from 14 residues. The germline V gene has CDR1 SGHNT and CDR2 YYREEE (reference sequence). The CDR3 reads CASSYVDGENIQYF. CDR3 DNA: TGTGCCAGCAGTTATGTCGATGGGGAAAACATTCAGTACTTC. Variable domain in full (rest from reference TRBV5-4 and TRBJ2-4): ETGVTQSPTHLIKTRGQQVTLRCSSQSGHNTVSWYQQALGQGPQFIFQYYREEENGRGNFPPRFSGLQFPNYSSELNVNALELDDSALYLCASSYVDGENIQYFGAGTRLSVL.

V is TRBV9 and J is TRBJ1-4; D is undetermined. Deletions cut 4 bases from V and 0 bases from J, with 10 bases between. Germline V lookup: CDR1 SGDLS, CDR2 YYNGEE. The CDR3 extends over 15 amino acids. The CDR3 loop reads CASSPSPATNEKLFF. CDR3 bases: TGTGCCAGCAGCCCAAGTCCCGCAACTAATGAAAAACTGTTTTTT.

The J gene is TRBJ1-2, the V gene TRBV30, with D uncertain. Trimming shortened V by 0 bases and J by 2 bases, and 10 bases separated the two germline ends. Germline CDR1 reads GTSNPN; CDR2 reads SVGIG (reference sequence). CDR3 length: 14 residues. CDR3 coding DNA: TGTGCCTGGAGTGTAGGTCTGGAAAACTATGGCTACACCTTC. This translates into CAWSVGLENYGYTF.

CDR3 loop: CASSLGGVVDGQYF. CDR3 coding DNA: TGTGCCAGCAGTTTGGGAGGGGTCGTCGATGGGCAGTACTTC. The chain uses TRBV6-6 and TRBJ2-7, with TRBD2 matching 7 bases. V dropped 4 bases and J dropped 9; count of bases not matched to a gene: 12. Germline V gives CDR1 MNHNY, CDR2 SVGAGI (reference sequence). CDR3 length: 14 amino acids.

Note on this clone: This specimen includes other DNA sequences encoding the same CDR3. V usage is TRBV10-3 and J usage is TRBJ2-7; no clear D. Between the trimmed V and J ends, which lost 0 bases and 7 bases, there was a span of 4 bases. This CDR3 region has 11 residues. Germline values: CDR1 ENHRY, CDR2 SYGVKD. CDR3 DNA sequence: TGTGCCATCAGTGAGTCGGGTGAGCAGTACTTC. It specifies CAISESGEQYF.

The chain recombines TRBV19 with TRBJ1-6; D ambiguous. CDR3 length: 14 amino acids. CDR1 and CDR2 (germline): LNHDA, SQIVND (reference sequence). The V and J ends lost 5 bases and 3 bases respectively, with 8 bases between them. The CDR3 DNA follows: TGTGCCAGTAGTGGGAACCTCTATAATTCACCCCTCCACTTT. It yields the protein CASSGNLYNSPLHF.

This clone was detected once. The CDR3 bases are TGTGCCAGCAGTGATAGGGGCATGTTCTCTGGAAACACCATATATTTT. Its protein product is CASSDRGMFSGNTIYF. The chain joins TRBV2 to TRBJ1-3; tentatively, D is TRBD1 (5 bases). Germline values: CDR1 SNHLY, CDR2 FYNNEI. The germline V and J ends were trimmed by 3 bases and 0 bases, with 12 bases remaining between them. CDR3 length equals 16 residues.

This clone has only a few counts. The chain couples TRBV29-1 to TRBJ1-1; 7 positions agree with TRBD1. CDR1 SQVTM and CDR2 ANQGSEA come from the germline V gene. V lost 6 bases, J lost 0 bases, and 7 bases stayed unmatched. The CDR3 runs 14 residues. As DNA, the CDR3 is TGCAGCGTGGGCGGGGGACAGTTGAACACTGAAGCTTTCTTT. Translating it yields CSVGGGQLNTEAFF.

In its sample, this clone was seen once. The chain is built from TRBV5-1 and TRBJ2-3; 11 bases line up with TRBD1. Germline V lookup: CDR1 SGHRS, CDR2 YFSETQ. The CDR3 has 15 residues. The junction had 10 bases not matched to a gene; V was cut back by 7 bases and J by 6 bases. CDR3 protein: CASLQGTGGLDTQYF. The CDR3 DNA reads TGCGCCAGCTTACAGGGGACAGGGGGTTTGGATACGCAGTATTTT. The whole variable domain, filled in from reference TRBV5-1 and TRBJ2-3, reads KAGVTQTPRYLIKTRGQQVTLSCSPISGHRSVSWYQQTPGQGLQFLFEYFSETQRNKGNFPGRFSGRQFSNSRSEMNVSTLELGDSALYLCASLQGTGGLDTQYFGPGTRLTVL.

The chain combines TRBV7-9 with TRBJ2-7; D remains unclear. Germline assignment: CDR1 SEHNR and CDR2 FQNEAQ (reference sequence). The V end lost 4 bases, the J end lost 2 bases, and 12 bases lay between the germline ends. The CDR3 loop spans 14 amino acids. The CDR3: CASSYHYSPYEQYF. Here the CDR3 DNA reads TGTGCCAGCAGCTACCACTACTCACCCTACGAGCAGTACTTC. Together with reference TRBV7-9 and TRBJ2-7, the CDR3 gives the full variable domain: DTGVSQNPRHKITKRGQNVTFRCDPISEHNRLYWYRQTLGQGPEFLTYFQNEAQLEKSRLLSDRFSAERPKGSFSTLEIQRTEQGDSAMYLCASSYHYSPYEQYFGPGTRLTVT.

This clone was detected only a few times. The J gene is TRBJ1-5, the V gene TRBV27; no clear D. CDR1 is MNHEY and CDR2 is SMNVEV in the germline V gene (reference sequence). Trimming pared 3 bases from V and 5 bases from J, leaving 8 bases between. The CDR3 is made up of 13 amino acids. CDR3 residues: CASSFRQDQPQHF. The CDR3 nucleotides are TGTGCCAGCAGTTTCCGGCAGGATCAGCCCCAGCATTTT.

The chain has TRBV21-1 and TRBJ1-1. TRBV21-1 is classified as a pseudogene. This CDR3 has 16 residues. CDR3: CASSRRRRSLNTEAFF. The CDR3 coding sequence is TGTGCCAGCAGCAGACGACGCAGGAGTTTGAACACTGAAGCTTTCTTT.

The gene calls are TRBV4-1 and TRBJ1-6; D remains ambiguous. The length of the CDR3 is 15 residues. Per germline, CDR1 MGHRA and CDR2 YSYEKL. V was clipped by 0 bases and J by 7 bases, with 10 bases between them. The CDR3 region is CASSQEGTKNSPLHF. In nucleotides, the CDR3 is TGCGCCAGCAGCCAAGAAGGCACGAAAAATTCACCCCTCCACTTT.

The chain combines TRBV5-1 with TRBJ2-5, with D perhaps TRBD1 (6 bases). CDR1 is SGHRS and CDR2 is YFSETQ in the germline V gene. V was cut by 0 bases and J by 4 bases, with 16 bases left in between. The CDR3 totals 16 residues. DNA for the CDR3: TGCGCCAGCAGCTTGGGGTCTGGGGGCTTTAGAGAGACCCAGTACTTC. Protein product: CASSLGSGGFRETQYF.

Worth noting for this clone: The sample has other DNA sequences that encode this CDR3 too. The CDR3 here is CASRPGWANEKLFF. DNA of the CDR3: TGTGCCAGCAGACCCGGGTGGGCTAATGAAAAACTGTTTTTT. The chain joins TRBV6-5 to TRBJ1-4; D call uncertain. V lost 6 bases and J lost 3, with 11 bases in between. Germline CDR1 MNHEY, CDR2 SVGAGI. CDR3 length: 14 residues.

The CDR3 reads CAISGSGGGGTSGRTTDTQYF. The CDR3 nucleotides are TGTGCCATCAGTGGTTCCGGCGGGGGAGGGACTAGCGGCAGAACCACAGATACGCAGTATTTT. V is TRBV10-3 and J is TRBJ2-3, with 11 positions matching TRBD2. CDR1 and CDR2 from the germline V gene are ENHRY and SYGVKD. J gave up 2 bases and V 4 bases, and 20 bases lay outside the gene matches. The CDR3 has 21 amino acids.

The V call is TRBV6-5, the J call TRBJ2-5; D possibly corresponds to TRBD1 (6 bases). CDR1 MNHEY and CDR2 SVGAGI come from the germline V gene. V was cut by 7 bases and J by 3 bases, with 15 bases left in between. This CDR3 spans 14 amino acids. The CDR3 sequence: CASTSPGVKETQYF. CDR3 bases: TGTGCCAGCACCTCTCCAGGGGTGAAAGAGACCCAGTACTTC.

The chain is built from TRBV6-5 and TRBJ2-7, with 9 bases aligning to TRBD1. CDR1 is MNHEY and CDR2 is SVGAGI in the germline V gene. CDR3 length: 14 residues. V gave up 5 bases and J gave up 2 bases; unmatched junction bases: 4. The CDR3 spells CASSRTGVPYEQYF. CDR3 nucleotide sequence: TGTGCCAGCAGTCGGACAGGGGTCCCCTACGAGCAGTACTTC.

The chain employs TRBV10-3 and TRBJ1-1; D is ambiguous. The germline CDR1 and CDR2 sequences are ENHRY and SYGVKD. Trimming left V 3 bases short and J 1 base short, with 9 bases between. The CDR3 extends over 14 amino acids. CDR3 region: CAISDVWTNTEAFF. The DNA of the CDR3 is TGTGCCATCAGTGATGTTTGGACGAACACTGAAGCTTTCTTT.

Concerning this clone itself: Different DNA sequences within this sample yield the same CDR3. The chain couples TRBV9 to TRBJ2-6; no clear D gene. The CDR3 spans 14 residues. CDR1 SGDLS and CDR2 YYNGEE come from the germline V gene. The V end lost 2 bases, the J end lost 0 bases, and 3 bases lay between the germline ends. The CDR3 sequence is CASSVDSGANVLTF. CDR3 bases: TGTGCCAGCAGCGTTGACTCTGGGGCCAACGTCCTGACTTTC. Using reference TRBV9 and TRBJ2-6 for the parts outside the CDR3, the full variable domain is DSGVTQTPKHLITATGQRVTLRCSPRSGDLSVYWYQQSLDQGLQFLIQYYNGEERAKGNILERFSAQQFPDLHSELNLSSLELGDSALYFCASSVDSGANVLTFGAGSRLTVL.

The V gene is TRBV6-5, the J gene TRBJ1-5; 8 bases align to TRBD1. V lost 6 bases to trimming and J lost 3 bases; unmatched junction nucleotides: 4. The CDR3 contains 14 residues. Germline-derived CDR1 and CDR2 are MNHEY and SVGAGI. DNA of the CDR3: TGTGCCAGCAGCCAGGACAGGGCCAATCAGCCCCAGCATTTT. Its protein is CASSQDRANQPQHF.